The TCR beta chain described here comes from a study of a mutant IDH1 vaccine in newly diagnosed glioma. Study in general: Eight vaccinations reached patients in weeks 1, 3, 5, 7, 11, 15, 19 and 23.

Libraries were prepared by immunoSEQ multiplex PCR; TCRdb keeps only in-frame clonotypes and omits some of them. The sample consists of 30,000 to 40,000 clones, about 56% of them appearing once. In germline, CDR1 is SEHNR, CDR2 FQNEAQ (reference sequence). The CDR3 runs 16 residues. Trimming took off 8 bases at V and 2 bases at J, with 19 bases between the two ends. Time point noted: week 5, during vaccination. Each vaccine dose was 300 ug of mutant IDH1 20-mer peptide, with topical imiquimod. As to this clone: As yet, its antigen is unknown.

This specimen was PBMCs, taken from a glioma patient whose treatment included an IDH1 peptide vaccine. This receptor was identified in a woman in her late teens or twenties with glioma. The J gene is TRBJ2-1, the V gene TRBV7-9; possibly TRBD2 for D (7 bases). CDR3 sequence reads: CASLFRGGGPYNEQFF. The CDR3 DNA is TGTGCCAGCCTATTTAGGGGGGGAGGCCCCTACAATGAGCAGTTCTTC. Full variable domain (rest looked up from reference TRBV7-9 and TRBJ2-1): DTGVSQNPRHKITKRGQNVTFRCDPISEHNRLYWYRQTLGQGPEFLTYFQNEAQLEKSRLLSDRFSAERPKGSFSTLEIQRTEQGDSAMYLCASLFRGGGPYNEQFFGPGTRLTVL.